This record concerns one TCR beta chain sequence. Its antigen is unknown. This CDR3 has 16 residues. Per the germline V gene, CDR1 is SGHDN and CDR2 is FVKESK. Trimming cost V 3 bases and J 3 bases; bases outside gene matches: 8. Investigators merged groups given second doses at roughly 4 or roughly 12 weeks. Libraries were prepared by immunoSEQ multiplex PCR; TCRdb keeps only in-frame clonotypes and omits some of them. Of roughly 120,000 clones detected, approximately 90% appear once; the ten largest clones hold around 3%. The data stem from a study of T cell responses to AZD1222 COVID-19 vaccine. Study outcomes and limitations: The study sampled repertoires only after the peak T cell response. It was only a handful of AZD1222 recipients who were seropositive at baseline. Vaccine-associated CD4 TCRs spanned spike, dominant at 160-218 and 743-854.

The sample here was peripheral blood, taken 28 days after the second AZD1222 dose. The J gene is TRBJ2-1, the V gene TRBV14, with 7 positions matching TRBD2. The receptor was derived from an adult who received the AZD1222 COVID-19 vaccine. CDR3 nucleotides: TGTGCCAGCAGCCATTGGATGGGGGGGGGCTACAATGAGCAGTTCTTC. This encodes CASSHWMGGGYNEQFF.